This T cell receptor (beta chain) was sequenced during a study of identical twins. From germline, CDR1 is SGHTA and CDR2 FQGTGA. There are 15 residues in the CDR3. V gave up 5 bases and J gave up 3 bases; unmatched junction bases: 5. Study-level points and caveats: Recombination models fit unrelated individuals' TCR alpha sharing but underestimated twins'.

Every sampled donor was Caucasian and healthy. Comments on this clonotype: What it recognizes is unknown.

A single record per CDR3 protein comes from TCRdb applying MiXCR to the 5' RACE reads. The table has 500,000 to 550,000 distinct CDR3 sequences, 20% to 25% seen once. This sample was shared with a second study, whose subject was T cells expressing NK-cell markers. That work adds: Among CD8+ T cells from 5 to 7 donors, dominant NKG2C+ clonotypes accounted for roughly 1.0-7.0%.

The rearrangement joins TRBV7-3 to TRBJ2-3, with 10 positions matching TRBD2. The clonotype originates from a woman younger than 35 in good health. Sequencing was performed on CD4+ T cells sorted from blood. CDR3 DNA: TGTGCCAGCAGCCAGCGGGGGGGCTCAACAGATACGCAGTATTTT. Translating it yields CASSQRGGSTDTQYF. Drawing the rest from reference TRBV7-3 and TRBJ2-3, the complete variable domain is GAGVSQTPSNKVTEKGKYVELRCDPISGHTALYWYRQSLGQGPEFLIYFQGTGAADDSGLPNDRFFAVRPEGSVSTLKIQRTERGDSAVYLCASSQRGGSTDTQYFGPGTRLTVL.